A single sample is the source of the 15 T cell receptor beta chains below, sequenced in a study of T cell changes during pregnancy in multiple sclerosis. Clones were sequenced by immunoSEQ multiplex PCR, and TCRdb holds only the in-frame ones, with some missing. Of 65,000 to 95,000 clones detected, around 89% appear once; the ten largest clones hold 1.5% to 2%. The material was peripheral blood, obtained before pregnancy. The receptors shown here come from a female donor with multiple sclerosis, enrolled in a pregnancy study.

The chain couples TRBV7-2 to TRBJ2-5; the D gene is possibly TRBD1 (6 bases). V was clipped by 4 bases and J by 2 bases, with 11 bases between them. The CDR3 contains 14 residues. Germline CDR1 and CDR2: SGHTA and FQGNSA. The CDR3: CASSSQGGQETQYF. The CDR3 DNA reads TGTGCCAGCAGCTCACAGGGTGGGCAAGAGACCCAGTACTTC.

This sequence joins TRBV7-9 and TRBJ2-5, with D perhaps matching TRBD1 (6 bases). Per germline, CDR1 SEHNR and CDR2 FQNEAQ (reference sequence). The CDR3 consists of 16 residues. Trimming took off 6 bases at V and 2 bases at J, with 19 bases between the two ends. The CDR3 sequence is CASRGQAGAGQETQYF. CDR3 sequence (DNA): TGTGCCAGCAGGGGGCAGGCAGGGGCCGGACAAGAGACCCAGTACTTC.

The chain recombines TRBV11-3 with TRBJ2-7; no definite D call. The germline CDR1 and CDR2 sequences are SGHNT and YENEEA. V lost 2 bases, J lost 6 bases, and 5 bases lay in between. This CDR3 has 11 amino acids. The CDR3 DNA is TGTGCCAGCAGCTTACTCCCCGAGCAGTACTTC. Encoded protein: CASSLLPEQYF.

The J gene is TRBJ2-3, the V gene TRBV4-1; 12 bases fit TRBD2. V gave up 4 bases and J gave up 8 bases; unmatched junction bases: 13. Per the germline V gene, CDR1 is MGHRA and CDR2 is YSYEKL. The CDR3 length is 17 residues. In nucleotides, the CDR3 is TGCGCCAGCAGCCCCGTGGGGCTAGCGGGGGGGTTTGCTACGCAGTATTTT. Protein product: CASSPVGLAGGFATQYF.

The chain links TRBV30 to TRBJ1-4; 8 bases agree with TRBD1. CDR1 is GTSNPN and CDR2 is SVGIG in the germline V gene (reference sequence). V lost 1 base and J lost 17; bases outside the gene matches: 6. The CDR3 contains 11 residues. CDR3 protein: CAWSGTGKPFF. The CDR3 DNA sequence: TGTGCCTGGAGTGGGACAGGGAAACCATTTTTT.

This clone occurred once. V and J are TRBV2 and TRBJ1-5, with TRBD1 matching over 8 bases. The V gene end was trimmed by 4 bases and the J gene end by 9 bases; junction bases not matched to a gene: 8. The germline CDR1 and CDR2 sequences are SNHLY and FYNNEI. The CDR3 covers 14 residues. This CDR3 reads CASSGTGGRRPQHF. CDR3 nucleotides: TGTGCCAGCAGTGGAACAGGGGGTAGGCGGCCCCAGCATTTT.

This clone was observed once. The CDR3 sequence is CASSLRGTGANVLTF. The CDR3 DNA reads TGTGCCAGCAGCTTGAGAGGTACAGGGGCCAACGTCCTGACTTTC. The V and J genes are TRBV7-8 and TRBJ2-6; no definite D call. With 3 bases removed from V and 4 bases from J, the gap between germline ends came to 10 bases. CDR1 is SGHVS and CDR2 is FQNEAQ in the germline V gene. The CDR3 loop spans 15 amino acids. Variable domain in full (rest from reference TRBV7-8 and TRBJ2-6): GAGVSQSPRYKVAKRGQDVALRCDPISGHVSLFWYQQALGQGPEFLTYFQNEAQLDKSGLPSDRFFAERPEGSVSTLKIQRTQQEDSAVYLCASSLRGTGANVLTFGAGSRLTVL.

This chain uses TRBV19 with TRBJ2-6, with a weak D call TRBD2 (5 bases). V was trimmed by 5 bases and J by 1 base, leaving 12 bases between them. The V gene's germline CDR1 is LNHDA and CDR2 SQIVND (reference sequence). This CDR3 spans 16 amino acids. This chain's CDR3 is CASSAYEGSGANVLTF. The CDR3 coding sequence is TGTGCCAGTAGTGCGTACGAGGGTTCTGGGGCCAACGTCCTGACTTTC.

V and J are TRBV7-6 and TRBJ1-4; D unclear. This CDR3 region has 17 residues. V was shortened by 2 bases and J by 0 bases, with 13 bases between the two germline ends. The germline V gene encodes CDR1 SGHVS and CDR2 FNYEAQ. The CDR3 reads CASSLSEETPTNEKLFF. The DNA of the CDR3 is TGTGCCAGCAGCTTAAGTGAGGAAACTCCAACTAATGAAAAACTGTTTTTT.

The chain carries TRBV4-3 and TRBJ2-3; D may be TRBD1 (5 bases). The germline V and J ends were trimmed by 0 bases and 10 bases, with 11 bases remaining between them. Germline values: CDR1 LGHNA, CDR2 YSLEER. CDR3 length: 13 amino acids. The CDR3 nucleotides read TGCGCCAGCAGCCAAGAAAGTCAAGGGGCGCAGTATTTT. This sequence encodes CASSQESQGAQYF.

There are a few counts of this clone. The chain recombines TRBV19 with TRBJ2-2; 12 bases align to TRBD2. Germline values: CDR1 LNHDA, CDR2 SQIVND (reference sequence). The trim removed 10 bases at V and 3 bases at J, leaving 3 bases unmatched. This CDR3 comprises 14 residues. For the CDR3, the DNA is TGTGCCACCAGACTAGCGGGGGACACCGGGGAGCTGTTTTTT. Encoded protein: CATRLAGDTGELFF.

The CDR3, as DNA: TGTGCCAGCAGCGTGGATCCGGGACAGGGCTACGACGAGCAGTACTTC. Residues: CASSVDPGQGYDEQYF. The gene calls are TRBV9 and TRBJ2-7, with 9 bases identical to TRBD1. This CDR3 region has 16 residues. Trimming took 2 bases from V and 5 from J; bases not matched to a gene: 11. Germline V lookup: CDR1 SGDLS, CDR2 YYNGEE.

This clone has just one count. The J gene is TRBJ2-7, the V gene TRBV29-1; 7 bases agree with TRBD1. Trimming took 6 bases from V and 5 from J; bases not matched to a gene: 7. The CDR3 has 12 residues. The germline V gene has CDR1 SQVTM and CDR2 ANQGSEA. The CDR3 loop reads CSVSRDSDEQYF. CDR3 sequence (DNA): TGCAGCGTATCCCGGGACAGTGACGAGCAGTACTTC.

CDR3 DNA sequence: TGTGCCAGCCGGGGAGCGGGGGGTGATACGCAGTATTTT. Protein: CASRGAGGDTQYF. The chain employs TRBV7-9 and TRBJ2-3; 9 bases fit TRBD2. Germline CDR1 and CDR2: SEHNR and FQNEAQ (reference sequence). The CDR3 spans 13 residues. The ends lost 8 bases at V and 6 bases at J; junction bases unmatched: 6.

This clone was seen more than once but under ten times. The chain links TRBV30 to TRBJ1-1; D unclear. V was shortened by 2 bases and J by 7 bases, with 8 bases between the two germline ends. The CDR3 covers 11 residues. The germline V gene encodes CDR1 GTSNPN and CDR2 SVGIG (reference sequence). The CDR3 spells CAWSILVEAFF. The DNA of the CDR3 is TGTGCCTGGAGTATTCTAGTTGAAGCTTTCTTT.